This T cell receptor (beta chain) is drawn from a study of OX40 agonist ivuxolimab in advanced cancers. The germline CDR1 and CDR2 sequences are LNHDA and SQIVND (reference sequence). The CDR3 extends over 18 amino acids. The V end lost 1 base, the J end lost 2 bases, and 15 bases lay between the germline ends. TCRdb's copy holds only in-frame clones and misses some; the assay was immunoSEQ multiplex PCR. The sample carries more than 65,000 clones, more than 65% recorded once. The chain carries TRBV19 and TRBJ2-6; D is ambiguous. The specimen was CD4+ or CD8+ T cells sorted from blood, collected in a trial of the OX40 agonist ivuxolimab. The sequence derives from an adult with an advanced solid tumor such as melanoma, head and neck, liver or kidney cancer. CDR3 DNA: TGTGCCAGTAGTATAGGCGGCAGTTTCAATACTGGGGCCAACGTCCTGACTTTC. It is translated as CASSIGGSFNTGANVLTF.